The present entry profiles one T cell receptor (beta chain) with its context. These data come from a study of blood T cells in healthy people across ages. V lost 4 bases, J lost 5 bases, and 18 bases lay in between. CDR1 SGDLS and CDR2 YYNGEE come from the germline V gene. This CDR3 region has 16 residues. PCR was performed a second time for about 7 to 12 cycles using a sample-barcoded 5' primer and a J-beta primer mix. Using its own MiXCR run on the 5' RACE reads, TCRdb lists one record per CDR3 protein. Of under 2 million distinct CDR3 sequences in the sample, around 35% were seen once. The gene calls are TRBV9 and TRBJ2-2; the D call may be TRBD1 or TRBD2 (5 bases each). Sequencing was performed on blood. This TCR was recovered from a woman aged 25-40 years in good health. In nucleotides, the CDR3 is TGTGCCAGCAGCCCTGGAATGGGGGACGAAACCGGGGAGCTGTTTTTT. Encoded protein: CASSPGMGDETGELFF.